This T cell receptor (beta chain) is from a study of T cells in Graves' hyperthyroidism and ophthalmopathy. The V end lost 6 bases, the J end lost 4 bases, and 17 bases lay between the germline ends. This CDR3 has 15 residues. This clonotype was found many times. Antigen specificity is unknown. Study-wide points: Ophthalmopathy and stable hyperthyroidism were separated by a 13 V-J model.

RNA transcripts served as the template for amplifying TCR beta CDR3 regions. The TCR CDR3 was amplified in a first-round RT-PCR using the HTBI primer set. TCRdb used MiXCR to reprocess the multiplex PCR reads, holding one entry per CDR3 protein. The repertoire holds about 560,000 distinct CDR3 sequences, with 14% as singletons. This sample holds PBMCs from 10 ml fresh peripheral blood. This chain joins TRBV12-3 or TRBV12-4 and TRBJ2-3; D may be TRBD2 (6 bases). The sequenced material came from blood. The clonotype comes from a woman aged 40 to 50 with Graves' hyperthyroidism. This CDR3 is CASSLSWGGPDTQYF. The CDR3 DNA is TGTGCCAGCAGCCTTAGCTGGGGAGGACCAGATACGCAGTATTTT.